A selection of T cell receptor beta chains follows, all from one sample in a study of a mutant IDH1 vaccine in newly diagnosed glioma. Generated by immunoSEQ multiplex PCR, the TCRdb table keeps only in-frame clones and is missing some. The sample records about 20,000 clones, roughly 78% being singletons. These receptors' targets are unknown. Here the sequenced sample was PBMCs, taken from a glioma patient whose treatment included an IDH1 peptide vaccine. The receptors were gathered from a man younger than 40 with glioma. Both conserved end residues are part of each CDR3. Fields, in order: J gene, clone size, V gene, D gene, CDR3 DNA, CDR3 protein. A D gene is named only where the DNA matches it firmly. The size of a clone is reported for some rows only, either as once, few or many, or as a class for expanded clones.

>TRBJ1-1|NA|TRBV7-9|NA
TGTGCCAGCAGCTTTGTGGGGACTGAAGCTTTCTTT
CASSFVGTEAFF
>TRBJ2-5|NA|TRBV7-9|NA
TGTGCCAGCAGCCCGGGACCTACCGCCGGAGAGACCCAGTACTTC
CASSPGPTAGETQYF
>TRBJ2-1|NA|TRBV10-2|NA
TGCGCCAGCAGTGAGAGCAGTGAGCAGTTCTTC
CASSESSEQFF
>TRBJ1-5|NA|TRBV4-2|NA
TGTGCCAGCAGCCAAGAACGGGTAGGCAATCAGCCCCAGCATTTT
CASSQERVGNQPQHF
>TRBJ2-5|NA|TRBV7-9|NA
TGTGCCGCAAGGGAGCCGCTACAAGAGACCCAGTACTTC
CAAREPLQETQYF
>TRBJ1-1|few|TRBV5-1|NA
TGCGCCAGCAGCTTGGAATTCAGGGTCGAAGCTTTCTTT
CASSLEFRVEAFF
>TRBJ1-4|NA|TRBV10-3|TRBD1
TGTGCCATCAGTGGGACAGGGAAAACTAATGAAAAACTGTTTTTT
CAISGTGKTNEKLFF
>TRBJ2-7|NA|TRBV5-4|TRBD2
TGTGCCAGCAGCTTTGGGGGAGCCGGTAGGGCGGGAGCGTCCTACGAGCAGTACTTC
CASSFGGAGRAGASYEQYF
>TRBJ2-2|NA|TRBV9|TRBD2
TGTGCCAGCAGCACTAGACTAGCGACCGGGGAGCTGTTTTTT
CASSTRLATGELFF
>TRBJ1-5|NA|TRBV30|NA
TGTGCCTGGAGTAGGGACGGAAGTTTTTTTTATAGCAATCAGCCCCAGCATTTT
CAWSRDGSFFYSNQPQHF
>TRBJ2-7|NA|TRBV5-1|NA
TGCGCCAGCAGCTTGGCGGAAGAGACCTACGAGCAGTACTTC
CASSLAEETYEQYF
>TRBJ2-2|NA|TRBV6-5|TRBD2
TGTGCCCGTTTCGGGGGGGGGAACACCGGGGAGCTGTTTTTT
CARFGGGNTGELFF
>TRBJ1-1|few|TRBV5-1|NA
TGCGCCAGCAGCTTGGAAACTACGGTGGTCCATGAAGCTTTCTTT
CASSLETTVVHEAFF
>TRBJ2-7|NA|TRBV27|TRBD2
TGTGCCAGCAGTTTAAAAGCGGGAGGGTACACAGGTTTTGACGAGCAGTACTTC
CASSLKAGGYTGFDEQYF
>TRBJ1-3|NA|TRBV6-6|NA
TGTGCCAGCAGTTACTCCCCTGGTGGAAACACCATATATTTT
CASSYSPGGNTIYF
>TRBJ2-5|NA|TRBV9|NA
TGTGCCAGCAGCGTCTCTGGGAACTGGGCGTACCAAGAGACCCAGTACTTC
CASSVSGNWAYQETQYF
>TRBJ1-5|NA|TRBV2|NA
TGTGCCAGCGGTGGACATTCTAATCAGCCCCAGCATTTT
CASGGHSNQPQHF
>TRBJ2-3|NA|TRBV7-9|TRBD2
TGTGCCAGCAGGCCCCCGGGAGGTAACACAGATACGCAGTATTTT
CASRPPGGNTDTQYF
>TRBJ1-1|few|TRBV2|TRBD1
TGTGCCAGCAGGGGACAGACGGCTTTCTTT
CASRGQTAFF
>TRBJ2-5|NA|TRBV5-5|NA
TGTGCCAGCAGCTTCGGAAGTCGACAGGGAGGAAAGACCCAGTACTTC
CASSFGSRQGGKTQYF
>TRBJ2-1|NA|TRBV15|NA
TGTGCCACCAGCAGAGAAGCCGGAACTGAGCAGTTCTTC
CATSREAGTEQFF
>TRBJ2-7|NA|TRBV30|NA
TGTGCCTGGAGTGGACGGGAGAAATACTACGAGCAGTACTTC
CAWSGREKYYEQYF
>TRBJ1-6|once|TRBV14|NA
TGTGCCAGCAGCCAGGGTAATTCACCCCTCCACTTT
CASSQGNSPLHF
>TRBJ1-1|few|TRBV30|NA
TGTGCCTGGGGGCCAGGGACGAACACTGAAGCTTTCTTT
CAWGPGTNTEAFF
>TRBJ2-7|NA|TRBV27|TRBD1
TGTGCCAGCAGGGTAGAGGGACAGGGGGACAACGAGCAGTACTTC
CASRVEGQGDNEQYF
>TRBJ1-2|NA|TRBV2|NA
TGTGCCAGCAGTGAACGCCGGGAATTCTATGGCTACACCTTC
CASSERREFYGYTF
>TRBJ1-2|NA|TRBV6-1|NA
TGTGCCAGCAGTGAAGCGCTCCAACAGGGCTATGGCTACACCTTC
CASSEALQQGYGYTF
>TRBJ2-7|NA|TRBV5-4|NA
TGTGCCAGCAGCTTGGCCTACGAGCAGTACTTC
CASSLAYEQYF
>TRBJ2-7|NA|TRBV7-9|NA
TGTGCCAGCAGCCCCGAGGGGGGATTC
CASSPEGGF
>TRBJ2-3|NA|TRBV1|NA
TGCACCAGCAGCCAACAGCCGTTTGCGGGGATGGGCACAGATACGCAGTATTTT
CTSSQQPFAGMGTDTQYF
>TRBJ1-4|few|TRBV7-9|TRBD1
TGTGCCAGCAGCTTAGACAGGGGAAATGAAAAACTGTTTTTT
CASSLDRGNEKLFF
>TRBJ2-1|NA|TRBV30|NA
TGTGCCTGGAGTACAGGGATTGTGAGCTCCTACAATGAGCAGTTCTTC
CAWSTGIVSSYNEQFF
>TRBJ1-1|NA|TRBV6-4|TRBD1
TGTGCCAGCAAGGGGACAGGGGGGGACACTGAAGCTTTCTTT
CASKGTGGDTEAFF
>TRBJ1-2|few|TRBV2|NA
TGTGCCAGCAGTGAAGCCAAAACGGGAGGCTACACCTTC
CASSEAKTGGYTF
>TRBJ2-5|NA|TRBV7-9|NA
TGTGCCAGCAGCTTAGCGGAACGGGGGGAGACCCAGTACTTC
CASSLAERGETQYF
>TRBJ1-1|NA|TRBV6-5|NA
TGTGCCAGCAGGGAGGGGTCCGCAACTGAAGCTTTCTTT
CASREGSATEAFF
>TRBJ1-1|NA|TRBV15|NA
TGTGCCACCAGCGTACCGACTCCGGGCACTGAAGCTTTCTTT
CATSVPTPGTEAFF
>TRBJ2-7|NA|TRBV18|NA
TGTGCCAGCTCATTGCAGGCTCTTGGCTACGAGCAGTACTTC
CASSLQALGYEQYF
>TRBJ2-3|NA|TRBV2|NA
TGTGCCAGCACCCGGGACTTCTCCCCGGATACGCAGTATTTT
CASTRDFSPDTQYF
>TRBJ1-1|NA|TRBV9|NA
TGTGCCAGCGGTGGAACAGGGCGGTATACTGAAGCTTTCTTT
CASGGTGRYTEAFF
>TRBJ2-7|NA|TRBV27|TRBD2
TGTGCCAGCAGTACCCGCGAGCGGGACTTCCCCTACGAGCAGTACTTC
CASSTRERDFPYEQYF
>TRBJ2-7|few|TRBV9|TRBD2
TGTGCCAGCAGCGGTACTAGCGGGAGTTACGAGCAGTACTTC
CASSGTSGSYEQYF
>TRBJ1-1|NA|TRBV6-5|TRBD1
TGTGCCAGCAGTCCACTAGACAGGGGCCGGGCTGAAGCTTTCTTT
CASSPLDRGRAEAFF
>TRBJ2-1|NA|TRBV27|TRBD2
TGTGCCAGCAGTTACATCCCCGGGACTATTTTAATCAATGAGCAGTTCTTC
CASSYIPGTILINEQFF
>TRBJ2-7|NA|TRBV29-1|NA
TGCAGCGTAGCCCGGACGGTTTCCTACGAGCAGTACTTC
CSVARTVSYEQYF